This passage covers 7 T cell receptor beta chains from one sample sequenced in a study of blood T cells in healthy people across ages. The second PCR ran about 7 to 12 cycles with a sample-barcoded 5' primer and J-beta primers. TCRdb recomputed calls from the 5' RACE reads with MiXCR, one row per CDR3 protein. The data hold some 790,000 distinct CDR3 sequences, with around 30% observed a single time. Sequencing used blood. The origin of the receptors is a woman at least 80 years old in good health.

Here the CDR3 DNA reads TGTGCCAGCAGCTTAGCGCTAAGGACAGGGGGCGCAGATACGCAGTATTTT. It encodes CASSLALRTGGADTQYF. The chain joins TRBV7-9 to TRBJ2-3; 11 bases line up with TRBD1. CDR3 length equals 17 residues. J gave up 4 bases and V 0 bases, and 6 bases lay outside the gene matches. The germline CDR1 and CDR2 sequences are SEHNR and FQNEAQ (reference sequence).

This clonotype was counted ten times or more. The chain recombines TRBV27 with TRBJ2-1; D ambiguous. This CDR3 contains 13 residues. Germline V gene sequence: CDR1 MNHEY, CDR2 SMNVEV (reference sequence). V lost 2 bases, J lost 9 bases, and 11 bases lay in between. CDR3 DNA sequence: TGTGCCAGCAGTTTACAAAGGGTGGGTGAGCAGTTCTTC. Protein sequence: CASSLQRVGEQFF.

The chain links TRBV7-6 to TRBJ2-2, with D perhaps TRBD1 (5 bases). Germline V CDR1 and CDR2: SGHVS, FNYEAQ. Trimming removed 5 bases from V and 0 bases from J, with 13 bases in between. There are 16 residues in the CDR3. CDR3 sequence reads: CASSLLTASNTGELFF. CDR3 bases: TGTGCCAGCAGCCTCCTGACAGCCTCGAACACCGGGGAGCTGTTTTTT.

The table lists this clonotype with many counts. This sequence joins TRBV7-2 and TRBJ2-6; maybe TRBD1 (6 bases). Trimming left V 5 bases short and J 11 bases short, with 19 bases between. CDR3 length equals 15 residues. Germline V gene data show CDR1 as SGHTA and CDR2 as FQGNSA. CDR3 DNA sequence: TGTGCCAGCAGCCCACAGGGCTCCCCCTCTGACGTCCTGACTTTC. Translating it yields CASSPQGSPSDVLTF.

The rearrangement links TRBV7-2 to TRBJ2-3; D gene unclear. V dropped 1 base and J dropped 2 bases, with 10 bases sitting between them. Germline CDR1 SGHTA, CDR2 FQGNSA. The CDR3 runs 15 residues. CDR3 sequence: CASSLGARFTDTQYF. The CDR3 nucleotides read TGTGCCAGCAGCTTAGGCGCGCGGTTCACAGATACGCAGTATTTT.

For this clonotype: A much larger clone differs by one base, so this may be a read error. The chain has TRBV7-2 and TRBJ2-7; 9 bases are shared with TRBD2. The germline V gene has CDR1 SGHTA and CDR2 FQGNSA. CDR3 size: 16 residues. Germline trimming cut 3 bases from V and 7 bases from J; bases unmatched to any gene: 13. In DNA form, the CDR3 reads TGTGCCAGCAGCTTCAATAGCGGGGGCTCTTACAATGAGCAGTACTTC. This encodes CASSFNSGGSYNEQYF.

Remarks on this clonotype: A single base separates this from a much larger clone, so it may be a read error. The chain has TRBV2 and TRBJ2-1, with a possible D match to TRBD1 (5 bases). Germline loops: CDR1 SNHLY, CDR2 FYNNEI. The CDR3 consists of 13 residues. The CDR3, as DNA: TGTACCAGCAAGGGGCGAGTCTACAATGAGCAGTTCTTC. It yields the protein CTSKGRVYNEQFF. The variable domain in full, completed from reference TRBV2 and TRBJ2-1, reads EPEVTQTPSHQVTQMGQEVILRCVPISNHLYFYWYRQILGQKVEFLVSFYNNEISEKSEIFDDQFSVERPDGSNFTLKIRSTKLEDSAMYFCTSKGRVYNEQFFGPGTRLTVL.